These 23 T cell receptor beta chains originate from one sample sequenced in a study of T cell clonality in common variable immunodeficiency. This table comes from immunoSEQ multiplex PCR, and its TCRdb copy is limited to in-frame clones, with some not included. The table lists about 44,000 clones, with no singletons. Sequences were obtained from peripheral blood mononuclear cells. The receptors derive from a person aged 18-69 years in good health.

This clone was detected many times. The sequence runs out 3 residues before the end of the CDR3; the remainder is reconstructed from the germline J gene. V gene TRBV18 combines with J gene TRBJ1-2; tentatively, D is TRBD1 (6 bases). With 2 bases removed from V and 4 bases from J, the gap between germline ends came to 14 bases. The CDR3 is made up of 15 amino acids. CDR1 is KGHSH, CDR2 LQKENI, per germline. The chain's CDR3 is CASSPGRGIGYGYTF. CDR3 DNA (partial): TGTGCCAGCTCACCAGGGAGGGGGATTGGCTATGGC.

This clone was picked up many times. Read coverage stops 3 residues before the CDR3 terminus; the germline J gene supplies the remainder. This chain uses TRBV7-9 with TRBJ2-3; 8 bases are a match to TRBD2. The CDR3 has 14 residues. Germline CDR1 and CDR2: SEHNR and FQNEAQ (reference sequence). Incomplete CDR3 DNA: TGTGCCAGCAGCTTAGACGGGGGGGGTGACACG. Translation gives CASSLDGGGDT. The full CDR3 protein reads CASSLDGGGDTQYF. Based on the CDR3 plus reference TRBV7-9 and TRBJ2-3, the full variable domain is DTGVSQNPRHKITKRGQNVTFRCDPISEHNRLYWYRQTLGQGPEFLTYFQNEAQLEKSRLLSDRFSAERPKGSFSTLEIQRTEQGDSAMYLCASSLDGGGDTQYFGPGTRLTVL.

In this sample, this clone turned up a few times. The read finishes 3 residues shy of the CDR3 end, and the germline J gene is used to complete it. This sequence joins TRBV18 and TRBJ2-5; weak D call: TRBD1 (7 bases). This CDR3 comprises 16 residues. Between the trimmed V and J ends, which lost 3 bases and 3 bases, there was a span of 17 bases. Germline assignment: CDR1 KGHSH and CDR2 LQKENI. The CDR3: CASSPPTGRREETQYF. The DNA read from the CDR3 is TGTGCCAGCTCACCTCCGACAGGGAGGAGGGAAGAGACC.

In its sample, this clone was seen many times. Read sequence stops 3 residues before the CDR3 end, and the germline J gene provides the missing end. The rearrangement links TRBV5-4 to TRBJ2-7; 7 nucleotides match TRBD2. J was trimmed by 0 bases and V by 2 bases; bases with no gene match: 2. Germline values: CDR1 SGHNT, CDR2 YYREEE (reference sequence). The CDR3 runs to 14 residues. The CDR3 protein is CASSLGTTSYEQYF. Incomplete CDR3 DNA: TGTGCCAGCAGCTTAGGGACTACCTCCTACGAG.

This clone was observed many times. The read terminates 3 residues ahead of where the CDR3 ends, so the germline J gene completes it. This chain uses TRBV6-1 with TRBJ1-2; D may be TRBD1 (5 bases). V lost 3 bases and J 3 bases, leaving 14 bases between the germline ends. The germline V gene encodes CDR1 MNHNS and CDR2 SASEGT. The CDR3 spans 15 residues. CDR3 amino acids: CASSEGREIDYGYTF. Incomplete CDR3 DNA: TGTGCCAGCAGTGAGGGCAGGGAGATCGACTATGGC.

This clone appeared many times. The read comes to an end 3 residues before the CDR3 does, leaving the germline J gene to fill in the end. V usage is TRBV20-1 and J usage is TRBJ1-2; no definite D call. The CDR3 totals 13 residues. Trimming took 0 bases from V and 6 from J, leaving 11 bases between them. The germline V gene encodes CDR1 DFQATT and CDR2 SNEGSKA (reference sequence). The CDR3 DNA, read in part, is TGCAGTGCTAGAGACCCTAACTCCAATGGC. Translating gives CSARDPNSNG. The CDR3 as a whole reads CSARDPNSNGYTF.

This clone came up many times. With the read ending 3 residues before the CDR3 end, the germline J gene is used to fill in that end. The chain joins TRBV5-6 to TRBJ1-2; TRBD1 might be the D (5 bases). V was shortened by 5 bases and J by 4 bases, with 12 bases between the two germline ends. The length of the CDR3 is 13 residues. Germline values: CDR1 SGHDT, CDR2 YYEEEE. This CDR3 is CASSTDKSYGYTF. CDR3 DNA, as far as it was read: TGTGCCAGCAGTACGGACAAGAGCTATGGC.

This clone was seen many times. The CDR3 end is not reached by the read, which stops 3 residues before it; the germline J gene fills it in. The genes are TRBV5-1 and TRBJ2-3, with 8 bases fitting TRBD2. The CDR3 totals 15 residues. V lost 3 bases, J lost 3 bases, and 6 bases stayed unmatched. From germline, CDR1 is SGHRS and CDR2 YFSETQ. CDR3 DNA, as far as it was read: TGCGCCAGCAGCTCTTTCGGGGGGGGGACAGATACG. Its protein product is CASSSFGGGTDT. The full-length CDR3 reads as CASSSFGGGTDTQYF.

This clone was detected ten times or more. The read finishes 3 residues shy of the CDR3 end, and the germline J gene is used to complete it. The chain has TRBV20-1 and TRBJ1-1, with a tentative D call TRBD1 (6 bases). The V gene lost 5 bases and the J gene lost 7 bases, with 14 bases spanning the gap. Per germline, CDR1 DFQATT and CDR2 SNEGSKA (reference sequence). CDR3 length: 12 residues. This chain's CDR3 is CSAWSQGIEAFF. Partial CDR3 DNA: TGCAGTGCTTGGAGCCAGGGGATTGAA.

Many counts were recorded for this clone. Read coverage stops 3 residues before the CDR3 terminus; the germline J gene supplies the remainder. The J gene is TRBJ1-1, the V gene TRBV5-1; 7 nucleotides match TRBD1. Germline lookup yields CDR1 SGHRS and CDR2 YFSETQ. CDR3 length equals 14 residues. V trimming: 5 bases; J trimming: 3 bases; junction bases outside the gene matches: 7. CDR3: CASRRDSKDTEAFF. The sequenced CDR3 bases are TGCGCCAGCAGGAGGGACAGCAAAGACACTGAA.

This clone was counted at least ten times. The read ends 3 residues before the CDR3 terminus; that terminus is restored from the germline J gene. The chain uses TRBV2 and TRBJ2-7; D not certain. CDR3 length: 12 amino acids. The V end was cut by 1 base, the J end by 4 bases, with 5 bases between. Germline CDR1 reads SNHLY; CDR2 reads FYNNEI. Incomplete CDR3 DNA: TGTGCCAGCAGTGAAGGAACTTACGAG. Its protein product is CASSEGTYE. The full CDR3 protein is CASSEGTYEQYF. Looking up the rest from reference TRBV2 and TRBJ2-7 gives the full variable domain: EPEVTQTPSHQVTQMGQEVILRCVPISNHLYFYWYRQILGQKVEFLVSFYNNEISEKSEIFDDQFSVERPDGSNFTLKIRSTKLEDSAMYFCASSEGTYEQYFGPGTRLTVT.

This clone was detected many times. The read is 3 residues too short to cover the CDR3 end, so that end is filled in from the germline J gene. The chain links TRBV5-1 to TRBJ1-2; TRBD1 agrees at 8 bases. Germline lookup yields CDR1 SGHRS and CDR2 YFSETQ. The junction had 17 bases not matched to a gene; V was cut back by 4 bases and J by 6 bases. This CDR3 spans 17 amino acids. The CDR3 DNA, read in part, is TGCGCCAGCAGCGCCCCCGGACAGGGTAGAGGGAAGGATGGC. This codes for CASSAPGQGRGKDG. The CDR3 in full is CASSAPGQGRGKDGYTF.

Many counts were recorded for this clone. The sequence runs out 3 residues before the end of the CDR3; the remainder is reconstructed from the germline J gene. The rearrangement uses TRBV6-4 and TRBJ2-3; tentative D call: TRBD2 (6 bases). Germline V gene lookup returns CDR1 MRHNA and CDR2 SNTAGT. The V and J ends lost 8 bases and 2 bases respectively, with 17 bases between them. There are 15 residues in the CDR3. The sequenced part of the CDR3 DNA is TGTGCCAGCCGCGCCGGCGGGAAGGACACAGATACG. It is translated as CASRAGGKDTDT. The whole CDR3 protein reads CASRAGGKDTDTQYF.

Many counts were recorded for this clone. The CDR3 end lies 3 residues beyond the end of the read and is filled in from the germline J gene. The chain combines TRBV5-1 with TRBJ2-1, with 9 bases that match TRBD1. The CDR3 contains 15 residues. Germline assignment: CDR1 SGHRS and CDR2 YFSETQ. The junction had 16 bases not matched to a gene; V was cut back by 9 bases and J by 9 bases. The CDR3 DNA, read in part, is TGCGCCACCATGTCGGGGACAGGGAGGAATAGTGAG. Translation gives CATMSGTGRNSE. The entire CDR3 reads CATMSGTGRNSEQFF. The full variable domain, rest sourced from reference TRBV5-1 and TRBJ2-1, is KAGVTQTPRYLIKTRGQQVTLSCSPISGHRSVSWYQQTPGQGLQFLFEYFSETQRNKGNFPGRFSGRQFSNSRSEMNVSTLELGDSALYLCATMSGTGRNSEQFFGPGTRLTVL.

The sample holds many counts of this clone. Coverage ceases 3 residues before the CDR3 finishes, and the germline J gene fills in the end. The chain uses TRBV18 and TRBJ2-1; 13 nucleotides agree with TRBD2. The V segment lost 3 bases and the J segment 4 bases; nucleotides outside the gene matches: 0. The CDR3 is made up of 15 amino acids. Germline CDR1 reads KGHSH; CDR2 reads LQKENI. The covered CDR3 bases are TGTGCCAGCTCACCGACTAGCGGGAGGTACAATGAG. Translation gives CASSPTSGRYNE. The complete CDR3 protein is CASSPTSGRYNEQFF.

This clone was observed at least ten times. The read halts 3 residues ahead of the CDR3 end, with the missing end drawn from the germline J gene. The chain recombines TRBV20-1 with TRBJ2-5; the match to TRBD2 covers 11 bases. Germline CDR1 is DFQATT and CDR2 is SNEGSKA (reference sequence). The J segment lost 5 bases and the V segment lost 4 bases, leaving 9 bases of the junction unmatched. The CDR3 length is 15 residues. CDR3 DNA, as far as it was read: TGCAGTGCTATCGTAGCGGGAGGGCCTTGGGAGACC. Its translation is CSAIVAGGPWET. The whole CDR3 reads CSAIVAGGPWETQYF.

This clone was found many times. The CDR3 goes on 3 residues after the read ends, and that part is filled in from the germline J gene. The chain employs TRBV7-9 and TRBJ1-2; 7 bases are a match to TRBD1. The germline V gene encodes CDR1 SEHNR and CDR2 FQNEAQ (reference sequence). After removal of 1 base from V and 4 bases from J, the junction contained 3 bases not matched to a gene. The CDR3 runs 14 residues. CDR3 bases read: TGTGCCAGCAGCTTAGGACAGGGAACCTATGGC. Its translation is CASSLGQGTYG. The full-length CDR3 reads as CASSLGQGTYGYTF.

This clone has ten or more counts. The CDR3 end lies 3 residues beyond the end of the read and is filled in from the germline J gene. The chain uses TRBV18 and TRBJ1-2; maybe TRBD1 (6 bases). This CDR3 has 13 amino acids. V was cut by 3 bases and J by 6 bases, with 11 bases left in between. Germline CDR1 reads KGHSH; CDR2 reads LQKENI. CDR3 DNA, as far as it was read: TGTGCCAGCTCACCGGCCAACAGGGATGGC. It is translated as CASSPANRDG. From start to end, the CDR3 is CASSPANRDGYTF.

Note on this clone: The read ends 3 residues shy of where the CDR3 ends; the end is completed using the germline J gene. The V and J genes are TRBV2 and TRBJ1-6; tentatively, D is TRBD1 (5 bases). CDR3 length: 16 amino acids. Germline loops: CDR1 SNHLY, CDR2 FYNNEI. V was shortened by 7 bases and J by 7 bases, with 20 bases between the two germline ends. This CDR3 is CASTRYGGGGNSPLHF. The DNA read from the CDR3 is TGTGCCAGCACCAGGTACGGGGGTGGAGGAAATTCACCC.

This clone was seen at least ten times. The CDR3 end falls 3 residues outside the read, so it is completed with the germline J gene. The chain recombines TRBV6-2 or TRBV6-3 with TRBJ1-5, with D perhaps TRBD1 (6 bases). The V and J ends lost 4 bases and 7 bases respectively, with 17 bases between them. The CDR3 is 15 amino acids. Germline V CDR1 and CDR2: MNHEY, SVGEGT. The DNA read from the CDR3 is TGTGCCAGCAGTTCCAGGGCAGGGGAGGTCCAGCCC. It encodes CASSSRAGEVQP. From start to end, the CDR3 is CASSSRAGEVQPQHF.

This clone was found many times. The read comes to an end 3 residues before the CDR3 does, leaving the germline J gene to fill in the end. This rearrangement joins TRBV7-3 to TRBJ1-1, with D perhaps matching TRBD1 (6 bases). V was shortened by 2 bases and J by 5 bases, with 9 bases between the two germline ends. The CDR3 is 13 amino acids. The germline V gene encodes CDR1 SGHTA and CDR2 FQGTGA. This CDR3 reads CASSLVQGTEAFF. The sequenced CDR3 bases are TGTGCCAGCAGCTTAGTACAGGGTACTGAA. Variable domain in full (rest from reference TRBV7-3 and TRBJ1-1): GAGVSQTPSNKVTEKGKYVELRCDPISGHTALYWYRQSLGQGPEFLIYFQGTGAADDSGLPNDRFFAVRPEGSVSTLKIQRTERGDSAVYLCASSLVQGTEAFFGQGTRLTVV.

This clone appeared many times. The sequence runs out 3 residues before the end of the CDR3; the remainder is reconstructed from the germline J gene. J is TRBJ2-3 and V is TRBV5-1, with TRBD2 matching 8 bases. Germline V gene data show CDR1 as SGHRS and CDR2 as YFSETQ. The trim removed 4 bases at V and 8 bases at J, leaving 12 bases unmatched. This CDR3 has 15 residues. The CDR3 sequence: CASSPPGGGAATQYF. CDR3 DNA, as far as it was read: TGCGCCAGCAGCCCCCCGGGAGGGGGGGCCGCTACG.

This clone was seen ten or more times. The junction and the germline gene differ at one end; a read error may be behind it. The read terminates 3 residues ahead of where the CDR3 ends, so the germline J gene completes it. The chain links TRBV4-2 to TRBJ2-7; a possible D gene is TRBD2 (8 bases). CDR3 length: 16 amino acids. Germline V lookup: CDR1 LGHNA, CDR2 YNFKEQ. CDR3 sequence: CASSQDRSGGGHEQYF. The DNA read from the CDR3 is TGCGCCAGCAGCCAAGACCGTTCGGGAGGGGGCCACGAG.